The 21 T cell receptor beta chains reported below all come from one sample, sequenced in a study of chemoradiotherapy in HPV16-positive cancers (dated by TCRdb to between 2021 and 2024). The library was obtained by the immunoSEQ multiplex PCR assay. TCRdb retrieved this table from immuneACCESS and kept in-frame rearrangements only. Not all clones are present; in checked studies, unresolved V genes account for under half, and no reason is known for the remainder. Present in this sample are 30,000 or so clones, approximately 90% of which were seen just once. Around 4.8% of the sample goes to the ten largest clones. The source material was blood, sampled from a patient who underwent chemoradiotherapy. The receptors here all came from a human donor with HPV-associated anogenital cancer.

This clone was recorded only once. V is TRBV11-2 and J is TRBJ1-1; D is undetermined. Trimming took 5 bases from V and 4 from J, leaving 8 bases between them. The CDR3 consists of 12 residues. Germline V gives CDR1 SGHAT, CDR2 FQNNGV. The CDR3 protein is CASSLTVTEAFF. CDR3 nucleotide sequence: TGTGCCAGCAGCCTAACAGTCACTGAAGCTTTCTTT.

The chain joins TRBV7-3 to TRBJ2-1; 9 nucleotides align to TRBD2. Losses at the gene ends were 5 bases for V and 4 bases for J; bases not matched to a gene: 6. Germline CDR1 SGHTA, CDR2 FQGTGA. The CDR3 runs to 15 residues. DNA for the CDR3: TGTGCCAGCAGCCAGAGCGGGGGGCAATACAATGAGCAGTTCTTC. Translated, it gives CASSQSGGQYNEQFF.

The rearrangement links TRBV6-4 to TRBJ2-7, with 7 nucleotides matching TRBD2. The CDR3 consists of 16 residues. The V segment lost 2 bases and the J segment 0 bases; nucleotides outside the gene matches: 7. The germline CDR1 and CDR2 sequences are MRHNA and SNTAGT. The CDR3 DNA reads TGTGCCAGCAGTGACCGGCCGACTAGCTCCTCCTACGAGCAGTACTTC. Amino acid sequence: CASSDRPTSSSYEQYF.

The rearrangement uses TRBV27 and TRBJ2-7; D unresolved. The V and J ends lost 5 bases and 2 bases respectively, with 16 bases between them. Per the germline V gene, CDR1 is MNHEY and CDR2 is SMNVEV (reference sequence). The CDR3 loop spans 15 amino acids. The chain's CDR3 is CASSPSDGPTYEQYF. The CDR3 DNA sequence: TGTGCCAGCAGTCCATCGGACGGACCCACCTACGAGCAGTACTTC.

The chain recombines TRBV7-3 with TRBJ2-1, with D possibly matching TRBD1 (5 bases). Per the germline V gene, CDR1 is SGHTA and CDR2 is FQGTGA. This CDR3 region has 12 residues. Trimming removed 1 base at V and 11 bases at J, with 9 bases between. As DNA, the CDR3 is TGTGCCAGCAGCTTAAATACAGGAAAGCAGTTCTTC. This gives the protein CASSLNTGKQFF.

The chain carries TRBV19 and TRBJ1-1; D remains unclear. Germline V lookup: CDR1 LNHDA, CDR2 SQIVND (reference sequence). This CDR3 is 13 amino acids long. Trimming left V 6 bases short and J 1 base short, with 9 bases between. This chain's CDR3 is CASSNTGNTEAFF. The CDR3 nucleotides are TGTGCCAGTAGCAATACCGGGAACACTGAAGCTTTCTTT.

This clone was detected once. The chain employs TRBV11-1 and TRBJ2-3; 15 nucleotides match TRBD2. Per germline, CDR1 SGHAT and CDR2 FQDESV (reference sequence). This CDR3 comprises 19 residues. With V trimmed by 8 bases and J by 2 bases, 14 bases remained unmatched. CDR3 sequence (DNA): TGTGCCAGCCGAAGACTAGCGGGACTAGCGGGAGGTCACACAGATACGCAGTATTTT. It translates to CASRRLAGLAGGHTDTQYF.

The V call is TRBV5-6, the J call TRBJ1-3; weak D call: TRBD1 (5 bases). The V end lost 1 base, the J end lost 3 bases, and 14 bases lay between the germline ends. Germline V gene lookup returns CDR1 SGHDT and CDR2 YYEEEE. This CDR3 has 16 amino acids. The CDR3 DNA reads as TGTGCCAGCAGCTTGTGGGGGGATCGGAGTGGAAACACCATATATTTT. Protein product: CASSLWGDRSGNTIYF.

The rearrangement links TRBV6-1 to TRBJ2-7; 9 bases match TRBD2. J was trimmed by 0 bases and V by 6 bases; bases with no gene match: 3. CDR1 and CDR2 (germline): MNHNS, SASEGT. The CDR3 is 14 amino acids. The CDR3 sequence: CASRRSGSSYEQYF. For the CDR3, the DNA is TGTGCCAGCAGACGTAGCGGGAGCTCCTACGAGCAGTACTTC.

V and J are TRBV19 and TRBJ1-5, with D tentatively TRBD1 (5 bases). Germline CDR1 is LNHDA and CDR2 is SQIVND (reference sequence). V lost 3 bases to trimming and J lost 0 bases, with 6 bases between them. The CDR3 covers 14 residues. CDR3 region: CASSIQGSNQPQHF. CDR3 nucleotides: TGTGCCAGTAGTATTCAGGGTAGCAATCAGCCCCAGCATTTT.

As DNA, the CDR3 is TGCGCCAGCAAGAAGGGGGCTGGGGTAGTCTACGAGCAGTACTTC. Its protein product is CASKKGAGVVYEQYF. The chain is built from TRBV5-1 and TRBJ2-7; 7 bases are shared with TRBD1. Germline CDR1 reads SGHRS; CDR2 reads YFSETQ. The CDR3 contains 15 residues. V dropped 6 bases and J dropped 3; count of bases not matched to a gene: 12.

The chain employs TRBV29-1 and TRBJ1-2, with D perhaps TRBD1 (5 bases). The CDR3 contains 12 residues. The V and J ends lost 7 bases and 7 bases respectively, with 16 bases between them. Germline V gives CDR1 SQVTM, CDR2 ANQGSEA. CDR3 nucleotides: TGCAGCGCTCAAGAGGGTAGGGGTGGCTACACCTTC. Its protein is CSAQEGRGGYTF.

The chain is built from TRBV18 and TRBJ1-3; 8 nucleotides match TRBD1. This CDR3 has 14 residues. The germline gives CDR1 KGHSH, CDR2 LQKENI. Trimming at V came to 3 bases and at J to 8 bases, leaving 6 bases not matched to a gene. The chain's CDR3 is CASSPLTGEDTIYF. CDR3 nucleotides: TGTGCCAGCTCACCCCTGACAGGGGAGGACACCATATATTTT.

V and J are TRBV21-1 and TRBJ2-2; the D call in the table, TRBD2, was not verified against the DNA. TRBV21-1 is listed as a pseudogene. The CDR3 runs 17 residues. CDR3 nucleotide sequence: TGTGCCAGCAATCCAACTGGGGGGGCCACGAACACCGGGGAGCTGTTTTTT. As protein: CASNPTGGATNTGELFF.

V gene TRBV19 combines with J gene TRBJ1-5; tentatively, D is TRBD1 (6 bases). Per the germline V gene, CDR1 is LNHDA and CDR2 is SQIVND (reference sequence). Between the trimmed V and J ends, which lost 3 bases and 6 bases, there was a span of 12 bases. The CDR3 consists of 14 residues. CDR3 sequence: CASSMLGGGQPQHF. CDR3 coding DNA: TGTGCCAGTAGTATGCTAGGAGGGGGTCAGCCCCAGCATTTT.

This clone has a single count. The chain couples TRBV5-1 to TRBJ1-6, with 8 nucleotides matching TRBD1. The germline V gene encodes CDR1 SGHRS and CDR2 YFSETQ. V was pared by 4 bases and J by 8 bases, with 8 bases of the junction left unmatched. This CDR3 region has 15 residues. The CDR3 spells CASSPLTGGDSPLHF. In DNA, the CDR3 is TGCGCCAGCAGCCCGCTCACAGGGGGAGATTCACCCCTCCACTTT.

The gene calls are TRBV5-6 and TRBJ1-1, with a tentative D call TRBD1 (6 bases). The germline CDR1 and CDR2 sequences are SGHDT and YYEEEE. CDR3 length: 14 amino acids. V was cut by 6 bases and J by 6 bases, with 18 bases left in between. The CDR3 spells CASTGEGGLAEAFF. CDR3 nucleotide sequence: TGTGCCAGCACCGGCGAGGGGGGGCTGGCTGAAGCTTTCTTT. The full variable domain, its missing parts supplied by reference TRBV5-6 and TRBJ1-1, is DAGVTQSPTHLIKTRGQQVTLRCSPKSGHDTVSWYQQALGQGPQFIFQYYEEEERQRGNFPDRFSGHQFPNYSSELNVNALLLGDSALYLCASTGEGGLAEAFFGQGTRLTVV.

This chain connects TRBV11-2 to TRBJ2-3; D might be TRBD2 (6 bases). CDR1 is SGHAT, CDR2 FQNNGV, per germline. The V gene lost 9 bases and the J gene lost 2 bases, with 12 bases spanning the gap. The CDR3 is made up of 13 amino acids. CDR3 in DNA: TGTGCCAGTCAGAGGAGGGACACAGATACGCAGTATTTT. Translation: CASQRRDTDTQYF.

The rearrangement uses TRBV2 and TRBJ1-2; tentative D call: TRBD1 (5 bases). V lost 5 bases to trimming and J lost 8 bases, with 15 bases between them. Germline CDR1 SNHLY, CDR2 FYNNEI. The CDR3 sequence is 13 residues long. The CDR3 is CASSHKGSGGYTF. The CDR3 coding sequence is TGTGCCAGCAGTCACAAGGGATCAGGGGGCTACACCTTC.

This clone has just a few counts. This sequence joins TRBV6-1 and TRBJ2-7; no definite D call. The CDR3 is made up of 15 amino acids. Germline CDR1 reads MNHNS; CDR2 reads SASEGT. Trimming cost V 0 bases and J 2 bases, with 11 bases left between them. The CDR3 reads CASSEAWALTYEQYF. The CDR3 DNA sequence: TGTGCCAGCAGTGAAGCGTGGGCCCTAACCTACGAGCAGTACTTC.

This sequence joins TRBV7-9 and TRBJ2-5; 10 bases fit TRBD2. The V and J ends lost 1 base and 7 bases, in that order; junction bases with no gene match: 6. Germline CDR1 reads SEHNR; CDR2 reads FQNEAQ (reference sequence). The CDR3 contains 15 residues. The CDR3 sequence is CASSLGASGGRTQYF. The CDR3, as DNA: TGTGCCAGCAGCTTAGGGGCTAGCGGGGGCAGGACCCAGTACTTC.